Presented here are 14 T cell receptor beta chains from one specimen sequenced in a study of CD8+ T cells in alopecia areata. RNA extraction was followed by reverse transcription into cDNA, which acted as the sequencing template. Generated by immunoSEQ multiplex PCR, the TCRdb table keeps only in-frame clones and is missing some. Of approximately 180,000 clones listed, roughly 60% are singletons. The sample in question was CD4+ T cells sorted from blood, obtained at week 0. The source of these receptors is a human donor with alopecia areata.

This sequence joins TRBV29-1 and TRBJ2-7, with TRBD1 identical over 12 bases. Trimming took 7 bases from V and 9 from J; bases not matched to a gene: 7. Germline V gene lookup returns CDR1 SQVTM and CDR2 ANQGSEA. The CDR3 sequence is 12 residues long. Here the CDR3 reads CSAGQGAVGQYF. In nucleotides, the CDR3 is TGCAGCGCGGGACAGGGGGCTGTTGGGCAGTACTTC.

With regard to this clone: The sample has other DNA sequences that encode this CDR3 too. The rearrangement joins TRBV29-1 to TRBJ1-1, with D perhaps TRBD1 (5 bases). The CDR3 extends over 13 amino acids. V shed 6 bases and J shed 0 bases, with 11 bases lying between them. From germline, CDR1 is SQVTM and CDR2 ANQGSEA. The DNA for the CDR3 is TGCAGCGTAGGGACGCTGCTGAACACTGAAGCTTTCTTT. It translates to CSVGTLLNTEAFF.

The V call is TRBV27, the J call TRBJ1-1; D is perhaps TRBD1 (5 bases). Germline CDR1 and CDR2: MNHEY and SMNVEV (reference sequence). This CDR3 contains 13 residues. Trimming removed 5 bases at V and 4 bases at J, with 11 bases between. The CDR3 DNA sequence: TGTGCCAGCAGTAGACAGAGACTCACTGAAGCTTTCTTT. The encoded protein is CASSRQRLTEAFF.

In this sample, this clone turned up a few times. The J gene is TRBJ2-3, the V gene TRBV14; D not certain. This CDR3 spans 11 amino acids. V was shortened by 2 bases and J by 4 bases, with 1 base between the two germline ends. In germline, CDR1 is SGHDN, CDR2 FVKESK. CDR3 DNA: TGTGCCAGCAGCCAATCAGATACGCAGTATTTT. It is translated as CASSQSDTQYF.

This chain connects TRBV9 to TRBJ2-3; D may be TRBD1 or TRBD2 (6 bases each). This CDR3 comprises 16 residues. Germline CDR1 is SGDLS and CDR2 is YYNGEE. V was pared by 0 bases and J by 0 bases, with 11 bases between. The CDR3 nucleotides read TGTGCCAGCAGCGTAGAAGGGGGGCGGAGCACAGATACGCAGTATTTT. Translating it yields CASSVEGGRSTDTQYF.

The chain joins TRBV14 to TRBJ2-7; D remains unclear. V gave up 3 bases and J gave up 3 bases, with 18 bases separating them. The CDR3 has 16 amino acids. From germline, CDR1 is SGHDN and CDR2 FVKESK. The CDR3 sequence: CASSHHSAFSGYEQYF. Written as DNA, the CDR3 is TGTGCCAGCAGCCATCATTCGGCATTTTCGGGCTACGAGCAGTACTTC.

The V call is TRBV18, the J call TRBJ2-5; D may correspond to TRBD1 or TRBD2 (5 bases each). Trimming shortened V by 3 bases and J by 2 bases, and 22 bases separated the two germline ends. CDR1 and CDR2 (germline): KGHSH, LQKENI. CDR3 length: 18 amino acids. CDR3 amino acids: CASSPTGAPVGSQETQYF. The CDR3 DNA sequence: TGTGCCAGCTCACCGACCGGGGCCCCGGTAGGGAGTCAAGAGACCCAGTACTTC. Based on the CDR3 plus reference TRBV18 and TRBJ2-5, the full variable domain is NAGVMQNPRHLVRRRGQEARLRCSPMKGHSHVYWYRQLPEEGLKFMVYLQKENIIDESGMPKERFSAEFPKEGPSILRIQQVVRGDSAAYFCASSPTGAPVGSQETQYFGPGTRLLVL.

V usage is TRBV20-1 and J usage is TRBJ1-1; D uncertain. V lost 3 bases and J lost 7, with 9 bases in between. In germline, CDR1 is DFQATT, CDR2 SNEGSKA (reference sequence). The CDR3 runs 11 residues. The CDR3 DNA sequence: TGCAGTGCTAGGATGACGGGTGAAGCTTTCTTT. Its translation: CSARMTGEAFF.

The gene calls are TRBV7-8 and TRBJ2-1, with 8 bases identical to TRBD1. Germline CDR1 and CDR2: SGHVS and FQNEAQ. The CDR3 spans 14 residues. Trimming at V came to 0 bases and at J to 7 bases, leaving 2 bases not matched to a gene. This CDR3 reads CASSLARGPNEQFF. The DNA for the CDR3 is TGTGCCAGCAGCTTAGCCAGGGGGCCGAATGAGCAGTTCTTC.

The chain is built from TRBV29-1 and TRBJ2-2; D is undetermined. V lost 3 bases and J lost 6, with 5 bases in between. Looked up from germline, CDR1 is SQVTM and CDR2 is ANQGSEA. The CDR3 runs 11 residues. The chain's CDR3 is CSVDLAGELFF. CDR3 sequence (DNA): TGCAGCGTTGATCTTGCCGGGGAGCTGTTTTTT.

This clone showed up just a few times. V usage is TRBV5-1 and J usage is TRBJ1-1; D is unresolved. With 2 bases removed from V and 7 bases from J, the gap between germline ends came to 15 bases. From germline, CDR1 is SGHRS and CDR2 YFSETQ. This CDR3 region has 14 residues. The CDR3 region has the DNA TGCGCCAGCAGCTTTAACTTTGATGTGGGTGAAGCTTTCTTT. It is translated as CASSFNFDVGEAFF.

CDR3 sequence reads: CASSLGRGASGYTF. In nucleotides, the CDR3 is TGTGCCAGCAGCCTCGGGAGGGGGGCATCTGGCTACACCTTC. The chain employs TRBV7-2 and TRBJ1-2; perhaps TRBD1 as D (6 bases). Germline CDR1 and CDR2: SGHTA and FQGNSA. This CDR3 region has 14 residues. V was trimmed by 5 bases and J by 7 bases, leaving 17 bases between them.

DNA for the CDR3: TGCAGCGTTTCAGGGGGCCAGGGATATGGCTACACCTTC. It yields the protein CSVSGGQGYGYTF. This chain links TRBV29-1 with TRBJ1-2; 8 nucleotides agree with TRBD1. The CDR3 has 13 amino acids. The junction had 7 bases not matched to a gene; V was cut back by 5 bases and J by 5 bases. Germline loops: CDR1 SQVTM, CDR2 ANQGSEA.

The rearrangement links TRBV11-2 to TRBJ2-3; 11 bases are shared with TRBD2. V shed 5 bases and J 2 bases; nucleotides not matched to a gene: 6. Germline assignment: CDR1 SGHAT and CDR2 FQNNGV. The length of the CDR3 is 16 residues. This chain's CDR3 is CASSGRTSGPTDTQYF. Here the CDR3 DNA reads TGTGCCAGCAGCGGTCGGACTAGCGGGCCCACAGATACGCAGTATTTT.